A selection of T cell receptor beta chains follows, all from one sample in a study of control samples from healthy donors and cancer patients. The data were produced by immunoSEQ multiplex PCR, yet TCRdb's version contains in-frame clones alone and is incomplete. The sample has about 140,000 clones, around 90% seen once. The sequenced material came from blood. The receptors shown here come from a man aged 25-45 years in good health. Both conserved end residues are trimmed from each CDR3. Fields, in order: J gene, D gene, CDR3 length, V gene, CDR3 protein. The D gene is left open where the match is weak.

TRBJ2-2 - 14 TRBV11-2 ASSFPPGGKAGELF
TRBJ2-7 TRBD1 13 TRBV18 ASSPGQGSAYEQY
TRBJ1-1 - 11 TRBV25-1 ASSERLNTEAF
TRBJ1-5 TRBD1 13 TRBV6-5 ASSPDRGLGQPQH
TRBJ1-1 TRBD1 15 TRBV7-9 ASSIISRDRGFTEAF
TRBJ2-7 TRBD1 12 TRBV10-1 ASRDRVEGGEQY
TRBJ1-1 - 14 TRBV9 ASSVGGGAGYTEAF
TRBJ2-7 TRBD2 15 TRBV10-3 AISDPGLAFRTYEQY
TRBJ2-7 TRBD1 14 TRBV11-1 ASSLTPGQGRYEQY
TRBJ2-1 - 14 TRBV3-1/TRBV3-2 ASSQVVGKSDNEQF
TRBJ2-7 - 12 TRBV2 ASSATGGRGEQY
TRBJ2-2 - 10 TRBV5-5 ASSLTEGELF
TRBJ1-6 - 19 TRBV4-3 ASSQVSTLYRESSYNSPLH
TRBJ1-5 - 11 TRBV19 ASSIEYGQPQH
TRBJ2-7 TRBD1 13 TRBV6-5 ASSYRDRGGYEQY
TRBJ1-1 - 10 TRBV18 ASSQYRLEAF
TRBJ2-5 - 9 TRBV30 AWSTEETQY
TRBJ2-2 - 13 TRBV5-5 ASSFLGGGRGELF
TRBJ1-2 - 13 TRBV15 ATSRGGVANYGYT
TRBJ1-4 TRBD1 13 TRBV25-1 ASSEGTGKNEKLF
TRBJ2-1 - 11 TRBV11-1 ASQRNRNNEQF
TRBJ2-3 - 14 TRBV5-4 ASSRDLSIRPDTQY
TRBJ2-5 TRBD2 13 TRBV10-1 ASSELGDSGETQY
TRBJ2-5 - 11 TRBV7-9 ASSLALAETQY
TRBJ1-6 - 13 TRBV28 ASSRDSSYNSPLH
TRBJ1-5 TRBD1 14 TRBV19 ASIAYTGASGQPQH
TRBJ2-1 - 10 TRBV6-2/TRBV6-3 ASSYSFGPQF
TRBJ2-7 - 12 TRBV28 ASTEAGNIYEQY
TRBJ1-2 TRBD1 15 TRBV5-6 ASSYRDRGGFSYGYT
TRBJ1-2 - 12 TRBV6-2/TRBV6-3 ASSSPGNRYGYT
TRBJ2-7 - 11 TRBV5-1 ASSSGSFGEQY
TRBJ1-1 - 12 TRBV18 ASSYRSANTEAF
TRBJ2-1 TRBD2 13 TRBV7-2 ASSSSGRAYNEQF
TRBJ1-5 - 11 TRBV28 ASSTNSNQPQH
TRBJ2-7 - 13 TRBV11-3 ASSLNFGGSYEQY
TRBJ2-7 - 11 TRBV28 ASRVDSLGEQY
TRBJ2-7 - 11 TRBV15 ATSREGLGEQY
TRBJ1-1 - 11 TRBV7-8 ASSLAFRPAAF
TRBJ2-1 TRBD1 13 TRBV6-1 ASSEITGGVSEQF
TRBJ1-6 - 17 TRBV6-4 ASSFPPPPTQRTSSPLH
TRBJ1-2 - 13 TRBV7-9 ASSLRTQGHYGYT
TRBJ1-4 - 12 TRBV7-9 ASSLVAPGEKLF
TRBJ2-7 TRBD1 11 TRBV6-6 ATGTGGTYEQY
TRBJ1-5 - 10 TRBV12-3/TRBV12-4 ASSFGDQPQH
TRBJ2-7 TRBD2 12 TRBV28 ASTFRASGYEQY
TRBJ1-2 - 10 TRBV12-3/TRBV12-4 ASSSPGYGYT
TRBJ1-5 - 15 TRBV19 ASSIAGRVYSNQPQH
TRBJ2-1 - 15 TRBV11-3 ASSSVWAGHTYNEQF
TRBJ2-2 - 14 TRBV28 ASSLFGQGRTGELF
TRBJ2-1 TRBD2 14 TRBV6-4 ASSDTSGQKGNEQF
TRBJ1-2 - 10 TRBV28 ASSLIGAGYT
TRBJ2-7 TRBD2 15 TRBV27 ASSLRRTSGRANEQY
TRBJ2-1 TRBD1 11 TRBV6-2/TRBV6-3 ASSKSDRDWQF
TRBJ1-2 TRBD1 13 TRBV5-1 ASRDGTGAYYGYT
TRBJ2-7 - 14 TRBV6-1 ASSEVTVAMFHEQY